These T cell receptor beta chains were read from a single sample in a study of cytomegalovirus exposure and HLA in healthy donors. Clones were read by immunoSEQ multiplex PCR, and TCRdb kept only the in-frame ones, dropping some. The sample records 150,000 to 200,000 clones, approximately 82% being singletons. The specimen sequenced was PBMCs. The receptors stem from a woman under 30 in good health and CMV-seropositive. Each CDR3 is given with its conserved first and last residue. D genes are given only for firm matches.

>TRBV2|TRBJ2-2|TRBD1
CASRDRGPNTGELFF
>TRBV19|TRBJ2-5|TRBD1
CASSPGQGGETQYF
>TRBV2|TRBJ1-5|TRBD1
CASSEAGTDYSNQPQHF
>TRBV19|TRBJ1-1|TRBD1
CASSQPGQARRGAFF
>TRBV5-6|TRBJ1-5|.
CASSLWGRAQHF
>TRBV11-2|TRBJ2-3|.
CASSLGSFTDTQYF
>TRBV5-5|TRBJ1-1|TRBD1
CASMGQLINTEAFF
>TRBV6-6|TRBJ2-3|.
CASSYSFSTDTQYF
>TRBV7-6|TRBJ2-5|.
CASSLGRAGLQETQYF
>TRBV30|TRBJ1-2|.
CAWSSGGGRPTF
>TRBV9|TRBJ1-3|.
CASSVGFILSGNTIYF
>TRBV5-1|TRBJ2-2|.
CASWGTFNTGELFF
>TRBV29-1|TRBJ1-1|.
CSVVRGANTEAFF
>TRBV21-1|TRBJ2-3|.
CASSKSPGGGGAKDTQYF
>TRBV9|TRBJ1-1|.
CASSVAPGVREAFF
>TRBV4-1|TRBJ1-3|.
CASTTTVYSGNTIYF
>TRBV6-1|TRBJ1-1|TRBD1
CASSLTTGRTEAFF
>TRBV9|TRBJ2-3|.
CASSGTRADTQYF
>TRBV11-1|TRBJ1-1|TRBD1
CASSLAGGQAPFF
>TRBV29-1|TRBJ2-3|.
CSVVRSTPDTQYF
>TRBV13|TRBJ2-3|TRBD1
CASSQEGGTGYTDTQYF
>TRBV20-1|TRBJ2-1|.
CSARASGEQFF
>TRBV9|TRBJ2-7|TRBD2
CASSAEGRGSSYEQYF
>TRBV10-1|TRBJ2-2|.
CASSAANTGELFF
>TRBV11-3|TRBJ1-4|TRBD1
CASSVTGTGAGKLFF
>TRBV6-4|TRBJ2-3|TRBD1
CASSDGQGADTQYF